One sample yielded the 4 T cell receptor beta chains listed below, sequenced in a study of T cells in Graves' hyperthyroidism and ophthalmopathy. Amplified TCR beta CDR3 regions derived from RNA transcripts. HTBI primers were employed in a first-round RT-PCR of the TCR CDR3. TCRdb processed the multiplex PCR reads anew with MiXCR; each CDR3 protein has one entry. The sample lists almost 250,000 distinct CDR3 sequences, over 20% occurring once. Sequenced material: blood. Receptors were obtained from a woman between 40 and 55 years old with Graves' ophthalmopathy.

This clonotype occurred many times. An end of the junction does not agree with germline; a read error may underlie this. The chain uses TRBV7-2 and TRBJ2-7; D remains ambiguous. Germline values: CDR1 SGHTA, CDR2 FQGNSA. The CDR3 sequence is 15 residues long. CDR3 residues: CASSSSQTFRAPTPF. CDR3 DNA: TGTGCCAGCAGCTCCTCCCAGACTTTCCGAGCCCCGACCCCTTTC.

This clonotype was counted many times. Written as DNA, the CDR3 is TGTGCCAGCAGGGGACTAGGAAGCGTAGAGACCCAGTACTTC. Protein sequence: CASRGLGSVETQYF. The J gene is TRBJ2-5, the V gene TRBV2; 8 positions match TRBD2. The CDR3 extends over 14 amino acids. The germline V gene encodes CDR1 SNHLY and CDR2 FYNNEI. V trimming: 6 bases; J trimming: 4 bases; junction bases outside the gene matches: 7.

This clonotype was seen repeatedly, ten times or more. The CDR3 spells CASSLFTGGNEQYF. CDR3 sequence (DNA): TGCGCCAGCAGCTTGTTCACAGGGGGCAACGAGCAGTACTTC. This chain connects TRBV5-1 to TRBJ2-7; 9 nucleotides line up with TRBD1. Per germline, CDR1 SGHRS and CDR2 YFSETQ. J gave up 5 bases and V 1 base, and 4 bases lay outside the gene matches. The CDR3 totals 14 residues.

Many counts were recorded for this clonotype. In DNA, the CDR3 is TGCAGTGCCAAAGACTCCGGCGGACTCGGAAACACCATATATTTT. The encoded protein is CSAKDSGGLGNTIYF. The chain is built from TRBV20-1 and TRBJ1-3; D is uncertain. Per germline, CDR1 DFQATT and CDR2 SNEGSKA (reference sequence). Trimming took off 6 bases at V and 4 bases at J, with 19 bases between the two ends. This CDR3 is 15 amino acids long.